The 18 T cell receptor beta chains below all came from one sample that was sequenced in a study of T-cell reconstitution after alpha-beta-depleted transplantation in children. Molecular barcoding with unique molecular identifiers was used for the TCRbeta library. TCRdb independently ran MiXCR on the PCR reads; one entry per CDR3 protein. Here the sample spans 530,000 or so distinct CDR3 sequences, roughly 27% being singletons. This specimen consisted of PBMCs, obtained before TCRalphabeta/CD19-depleted stem cell transplant. These receptor sequences come from a boy younger than two with Wiskott-Aldrich syndrome, due to receive a stem cell transplant.

A few counts support this clonotype. The chain recombines TRBV5-1 with TRBJ2-2; TRBD1 aligns across 8 bases. The length of the CDR3 is 16 residues. Germline values: CDR1 SGHRS, CDR2 YFSETQ. Trimming at V came to 3 bases and at J to 4 bases, leaving 8 bases not matched to a gene. The CDR3 sequence is CASSSGGIGGTGELFF. CDR3 nucleotide sequence: TGCGCCAGCAGCTCAGGGGGCATTGGTGGCACCGGGGAGCTGTTTTTT.

V is TRBV15 and J is TRBJ2-5, with D uncertain. The CDR3 totals 13 residues. Germline CDR1 is LNHNV and CDR2 is YYDKDF (reference sequence). Trimming cost V 3 bases and J 2 bases, with 7 bases left between them. This chain's CDR3 is CATSSQGQETQYF. The DNA of the CDR3 is TGTGCCACCAGCAGTCAAGGGCAAGAGACCCAGTACTTC. Using reference TRBV15 and TRBJ2-5 for the parts outside the CDR3, the full variable domain is DAMVIQNPRYQVTQFGKPVTLSCSQTLNHNVMYWYQQKSSQAPKLLFHYYDKDFNNEADTPDNFQSRRPNTSFCFLDIRSPGLGDTAMYLCATSSQGQETQYFGPGTRLLVL.

The chain couples TRBV20-1 to TRBJ2-1; 10 bases line up with TRBD2. V was pared by 1 base and J by 7 bases, with 1 base of the junction left unmatched. The CDR3 contains 13 residues. From germline, CDR1 is DFQATT and CDR2 SNEGSKA (reference sequence). The CDR3 here is CSARALAGNEQFF. In DNA, the CDR3 is TGCAGTGCTAGAGCACTAGCGGGGAATGAGCAGTTCTTC.

The gene calls are TRBV6-5 and TRBJ1-2; no firm D call. Germline lookup yields CDR1 MNHEY and CDR2 SVGAGI. This CDR3 comprises 15 residues. The germline V and J ends were trimmed by 4 bases and 4 bases, with 16 bases remaining between them. DNA of the CDR3: TGTGCCAGCAGTTTCGACCCTGGCGCGTTCTATGGCTACACCTTC. Protein: CASSFDPGAFYGYTF.

This clonotype has more than one count but fewer than ten. The CDR3 DNA reads as TGCAGTGCTGGAAGTATGGATCACCTCACTGAAGCTTTCTTT. This gives the protein CSAGSMDHLTEAFF. The chain employs TRBV20-1 and TRBJ1-1; D is unresolved. V gave up 5 bases and J gave up 4 bases, with 17 bases separating them. From germline, CDR1 is DFQATT and CDR2 SNEGSKA (reference sequence). The CDR3 contains 14 residues.

The chain links TRBV12-3 or TRBV12-4 to TRBJ2-5; D possibly corresponds to TRBD2 (5 bases). The CDR3 runs 14 residues. Trimming took off 5 bases at V and 2 bases at J, with 12 bases between the two ends. The CDR3 spells CASSRSGKQETQYF. CDR3 in DNA: TGTGCCAGCAGTCGGTCCGGGAAACAAGAGACCCAGTACTTC.

A remark on this clonotype: Relative to the germline gene, one junction end is altered; a read error may explain this. The rearrangement uses TRBV6-4 and TRBJ2-1; possible D gene TRBD2, 6 bases. Germline lookup yields CDR1 MRHNA and CDR2 SNTAGT. This CDR3 has 14 residues. The CDR3 coding sequence is TGTGCCAGCAGACGGGAGTACTCCCACAATGAGCAGTTCTTC. It specifies CASRREYSHNEQFF.

V gene TRBV20-1 combines with J gene TRBJ2-1, with D possibly matching TRBD2 (6 bases). CDR3 size: 14 residues. CDR1 DFQATT and CDR2 SNEGSKA come from the germline V gene (reference sequence). V lost 5 bases and J 0 bases, leaving 11 bases between the germline ends. CDR3 amino acids: CSASGLVSYNEQFF. The CDR3 bases are TGCAGTGCTTCGGGACTCGTCTCCTACAATGAGCAGTTCTTC.

This clonotype was detected many times. V usage is TRBV5-1 and J usage is TRBJ2-2; 7 bases are shared with TRBD2. J was trimmed by 3 bases and V by 1 base; bases with no gene match: 3. From germline, CDR1 is SGHRS and CDR2 YFSETQ. The CDR3 is made up of 15 amino acids. CDR3: CASSLLAGDTGELFF. CDR3 bases: TGCGCCAGCAGCTTGCTCGCGGGAGACACCGGGGAGCTGTTTTTT.

V is TRBV20-1 and J is TRBJ1-6; D may be TRBD1 (6 bases). Germline V lookup: CDR1 DFQATT, CDR2 SNEGSKA (reference sequence). The V gene lost 6 bases and the J gene lost 2 bases, with 17 bases spanning the gap. This CDR3 contains 16 residues. In DNA, the CDR3 is TGCAGTGCAAGATCGGGGGGCGACACCTATAATTCACCCCTCCACTTT. Residues: CSARSGGDTYNSPLHF.

This chain joins TRBV7-8 and TRBJ2-1; a weak D match, TRBD1 (6 bases). Trimming pared 4 bases from V and 0 bases from J, leaving 13 bases between. Germline V lookup: CDR1 SGHVS, CDR2 FQNEAQ. The CDR3 has 16 residues. The CDR3 loop is CASSSDRASSYNEQFF. The DNA of the CDR3 is TGTGCCAGCAGCTCGGACAGAGCAAGCTCCTACAATGAGCAGTTCTTC. Full variable domain (remainder filled in from reference TRBV7-8 and TRBJ2-1): GAGVSQSPRYKVAKRGQDVALRCDPISGHVSLFWYQQALGQGPEFLTYFQNEAQLDKSGLPSDRFFAERPEGSVSTLKIQRTQQEDSAVYLCASSSDRASSYNEQFFGPGTRLTVL.

This chain uses TRBV15 with TRBJ2-6; D call uncertain. V was clipped by 4 bases and J by 4 bases, with 8 bases between them. Germline V gene data show CDR1 as LNHNV and CDR2 as YYDKDF (reference sequence). The CDR3 extends over 14 amino acids. The CDR3 DNA follows: TGTGCCACCAGCAAACAGTCCGGGGCCAACGTCCTGACTTTC. Protein: CATSKQSGANVLTF.

The chain is built from TRBV4-1 and TRBJ1-3; possible D gene TRBD1, 5 bases. The CDR3 covers 16 residues. Trimming shortened V by 0 bases and J by 0 bases, and 9 bases separated the two germline ends. Germline CDR1 and CDR2: MGHRA and YSYEKL. Here the CDR3 reads CASSQDQGSSGNTIYF. The DNA for the CDR3 is TGCGCCAGCAGCCAAGACCAGGGTTCCTCTGGAAACACCATATATTTT.

The chain recombines TRBV20-1 with TRBJ2-2; D not certain. Germline assignment: CDR1 DFQATT and CDR2 SNEGSKA (reference sequence). The CDR3 runs 14 residues. Trimming removed 3 bases at V and 2 bases at J, with 10 bases between. The CDR3: CSASPSPNTGELFF. The CDR3 bases are TGCAGTGCTAGCCCCAGCCCCAACACCGGGGAGCTGTTTTTT.

There are a few counts of this clonotype. The chain has TRBV2 and TRBJ2-3; no reliable D call. Trimming pared 4 bases from V and 5 bases from J, leaving 10 bases between. This CDR3 is 13 amino acids long. CDR1 SNHLY and CDR2 FYNNEI come from the germline V gene. CDR3 nucleotides: TGTGCCAGCAGTGTAAATGAAATAGATACGCAGTATTTT. Translated, it gives CASSVNEIDTQYF. The complete variable domain, with remaining parts taken from reference TRBV2 and TRBJ2-3, reads EPEVTQTPSHQVTQMGQEVILRCVPISNHLYFYWYRQILGQKVEFLVSFYNNEISEKSEIFDDQFSVERPDGSNFTLKIRSTKLEDSAMYFCASSVNEIDTQYFGPGTRLTVL.

The chain is built from TRBV12-3 or TRBV12-4 and TRBJ2-1; TRBD1 matches 12 bases. With V trimmed by 6 bases and J by 6 bases, 6 bases remained unmatched. The CDR3 has 15 residues. The CDR3 DNA reads TGTGCCAGCAGCGACCCGGGACAGGGGGCCAATGAGCAGTTCTTC. Its translation is CASSDPGQGANEQFF.

The chain uses TRBV2 and TRBJ1-1; D ambiguous. The CDR3 is made up of 11 amino acids. The germline V and J ends were trimmed by 6 bases and 5 bases, with 7 bases remaining between them. CDR1 SNHLY and CDR2 FYNNEI come from the germline V gene. The CDR3 spells CASRTTTEAFF. CDR3 in DNA: TGTGCCAGCAGGACAACAACTGAAGCTTTCTTT.

This clonotype was detected a few times. The chain couples TRBV2 to TRBJ2-6, with TRBD1 matching 7 bases. J gave up 2 bases and V 11 bases, and 6 bases lay outside the gene matches. Germline V gene lookup returns CDR1 SNHLY and CDR2 FYNNEI. This CDR3 spans 14 amino acids. The CDR3 is CAARQGTGANVLTF. In nucleotides, the CDR3 is TGTGCCGCAAGACAGGGTACTGGGGCCAACGTCCTGACTTTC.